The entry below describes one TCR beta chain. This sample is part of a study of blood T cell repertoires in COVID-19. J was trimmed by 4 bases and V by 4 bases; bases with no gene match: 3. CDR1 is SGHTS, CDR2 YDEGEE, per germline. This CDR3 is 14 amino acids long. Measured with immunoSEQ multiplex PCR; TCRdb has only the in-frame clones, and not every one. The sample includes approximately 380,000 clones, 85% of them seen just once. The specimen was peripheral blood. The chain links TRBV5-8 to TRBJ1-5; 9 nucleotides match TRBD1. The sequence came from a woman aged 18-29 years with acute or convalescent COVID-19. CDR3 loop: CASSPDRGNQPQHF. As DNA, the CDR3 is TGTGCCAGCAGCCCAGACAGGGGGAATCAGCCCCAGCATTTT.